A selection of T cell receptor beta chains follows, all from one sample in a study of blood T cell repertoires in COVID-19. TCRdb keeps only in-frame clones here, not all; method: immunoSEQ multiplex PCR. The data show a few hundred thousand clones, just over 85% seen once. Sequencing was performed on PBMCs or T cells enriched from blood (not recorded which). The receptor source for this set is a young man who had recovered from COVID-19. CDR3s leave out the opening cysteine and the closing phenylalanine or tryptophan. Each record gives: V gene, J gene, CDR3 protein.

TRBV24-1	TRBJ1-2	ATSDTSYGYT
TRBV18	TRBJ2-2	ASSQAVNTGELF
TRBV2	TRBJ1-6	ASSVYADYNSPLH
TRBV19	TRBJ1-6	ASSIHPDRAYNSPLH
TRBV18	TRBJ2-2	ASSRRDRETGELF
TRBV9	TRBJ2-7	ASSVGGIGYEQY
TRBV3-1/TRBV3-2	TRBJ2-3	ASSQDREGWDTQY
TRBV5-5	TRBJ1-2	ASSLVAGGGVYGYT
TRBV27	TRBJ2-5	ASSLRQLAGGLYETQY
TRBV18	TRBJ2-7	ASSPGTGNEQY
TRBV6-4	TRBJ1-6	ASRIDRVPVSYNSPLH
TRBV4-1	TRBJ1-2	ASSQDIPDSRYGYT
TRBV11-2	TRBJ1-3	ASSSVRGTGNTIY
TRBV5-1	TRBJ2-1	ASSFSGGPYDEQF
TRBV5-1	TRBJ2-1	ASSLLTGNEQF
TRBV5-8	TRBJ1-5	ASSLTGTGLYSNQPQH
TRBV7-9	TRBJ1-1	ASSLGSLGTEAF
TRBV28	TRBJ2-7	ASTPSRGISYEQY
TRBV28	TRBJ1-1	ASSLQTGLNTEAF
TRBV29-1	TRBJ2-7	SVVMGTGRYEQY
TRBV14	TRBJ2-7	ASSQVRAVWSYEQY
TRBV6-2/TRBV6-3	TRBJ2-5	ASSYPDLGGETQY
TRBV7-8	TRBJ2-2	ASSPPGLAGTGELF